The clone carrying this T cell receptor beta chain was detected many times. The CDR3 has 13 amino acids. The V and J ends lost 7 bases and 2 bases respectively, with 13 bases between them. Germline V gene sequence: CDR1 DFQATT, CDR2 SNEGSKA (reference sequence). These data originate in a study of neurological immune-mediated disorders. TCRdb ran MiXCR on the 5' RACE reads and lists one entry per CDR3 protein. The repertoire holds 55,000 to 70,000 distinct CDR3 sequences, with around 4.8% as singletons. The sequence was collected from a woman in her forties or fifties with multiple sclerosis. Sequencing input: PBMCs. The chain couples TRBV20-1 to TRBJ2-3; D remains unclear. The CDR3 loop is CSGGNGDTDTQYF. The CDR3 bases are TGCAGTGGTGGAAATGGGGACACAGATACGCAGTATTTT.